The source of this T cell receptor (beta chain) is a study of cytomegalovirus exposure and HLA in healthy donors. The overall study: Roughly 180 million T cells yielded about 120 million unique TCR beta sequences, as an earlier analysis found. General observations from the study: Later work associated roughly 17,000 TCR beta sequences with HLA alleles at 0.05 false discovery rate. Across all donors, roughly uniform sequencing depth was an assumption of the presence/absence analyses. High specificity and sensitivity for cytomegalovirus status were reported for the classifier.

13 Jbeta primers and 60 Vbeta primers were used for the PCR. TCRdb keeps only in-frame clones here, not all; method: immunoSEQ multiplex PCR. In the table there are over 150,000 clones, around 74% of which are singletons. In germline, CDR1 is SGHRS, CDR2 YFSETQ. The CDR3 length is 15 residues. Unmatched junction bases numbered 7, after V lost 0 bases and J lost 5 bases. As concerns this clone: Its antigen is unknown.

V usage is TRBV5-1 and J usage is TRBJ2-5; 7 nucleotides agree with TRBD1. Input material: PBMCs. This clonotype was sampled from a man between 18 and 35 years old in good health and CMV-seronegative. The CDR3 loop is CASSLGQGGWETQYF. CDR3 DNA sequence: TGCGCCAGCAGCTTGGGACAGGGCGGTTGGGAGACCCAGTACTTC.